This is a list of T cell receptor beta chains from one sample in a study of shared clonotypes between healthy human individuals. This table comes from immunoSEQ multiplex PCR, and its TCRdb copy is limited to in-frame clones, with some not included. In the table there are about 1.4 million clones, about 96% of which are singletons. Material for sequencing was naive CD4+ T cells sorted from blood. The receptors derive from a man aged 25 to 40 in good health. The CDR3 runs from the conserved cysteine through the conserved F or W. The D gene is left open where the match is weak. The size entry is marked missing in some rows and otherwise reads once, few, many or a size class.

.	TRBJ1-5	.	17	TRBV19	CASMGIDGAYSNQPQHF	TGTGCCAGTATGGGGATCGACGGCGCTTATAGCAATCAGCCCCAGCATTTT
once	TRBJ2-5	TRBD2	16	TRBV5-4	CASSSGLAGVVGTQYF	TGTGCCAGCAGCTCGGGACTAGCGGGAGTTGTGGGGACCCAGTACTTC
.	TRBJ2-1	TRBD2	18	TRBV18	CASSPQKRTSGPVDEQFF	TGTGCCAGCTCACCACAAAAAAGGACTAGCGGGCCCGTGGATGAGCAGTTCTTC
.	TRBJ1-3	.	16	TRBV7-9	CASSLRLTSSGNTIYF	TGTGCCAGCAGCTTACGGCTTACGAGCTCTGGAAACACCATATATTTT
.	TRBJ2-6	.	20	TRBV14	CASSQEDGNREWSGANVLTF	TGTGCCAGCAGCCAAGAAGACGGGAACAGGGAGTGGTCTGGGGCCAACGTCCTGACTTTC
many	TRBJ2-2	.	16	TRBV5-1	CASSLPGGPHTGELFF	TGCGCCAGCAGCTTGCCAGGAGGGCCCCACACCGGGGAGCTGTTTTTT
.	TRBJ1-1	.	13	TRBV18	CASSPQSNTEAFF	TGTGCCAGCTCACCACAATCGAACACTGAAGCTTTCTTT
.	TRBJ2-7	.	13	TRBV6-1	CASTGYITYEQYF	TGTGCCAGCACAGGTTACATAACCTACGAGCAGTACTTC
.	TRBJ1-5	TRBD1	13	TRBV7-2	CASSYRGNQPQHF	TGTGCCAGCAGCTACAGGGGTAATCAGCCCCAGCATTTT
.	TRBJ2-7	TRBD1	14	TRBV4-1	CASSREQGNYEQYF	TGCGCCAGCAGCCGGGAACAGGGGAACTACGAGCAGTACTTC
.	TRBJ2-1	.	15	TRBV28	CASAPGGPSRDEQFF	TGTGCCAGTGCTCCCGGGGGCCCCTCCCGTGATGAGCAGTTCTTC
.	TRBJ2-1	.	18	TRBV15	CATSRVVGHGKSYNEQFF	TGTGCCACCAGCAGAGTTGTGGGTCACGGGAAATCTTACAATGAGCAGTTCTTC
.	TRBJ2-1	TRBD1	14	TRBV5-1	CASSRQGRDNEQFF	TGCGCCAGCAGTCGACAGGGAAGAGACAATGAGCAGTTCTTC
.	TRBJ2-1	TRBD1	17	TRBV19	CASSMSRRDRDYNEQFF	TGTGCCAGTAGTATGTCGCGAAGGGACAGGGACTACAATGAGCAGTTCTTC
.	TRBJ1-2	.	16	TRBV28	CASSFKTGSSNYGYTF	TGTGCCAGCAGTTTCAAGACAGGATCTTCTAACTATGGCTACACCTTC
once	TRBJ1-4	TRBD1	16	TRBV11-2	CASSLTYRGRREKLFF	TGTGCCAGCAGCTTAACCTACAGGGGGCGCAGGGAAAAACTGTTTTTT
.	TRBJ2-7	.	13	TRBV4-1	CASSQVRGYEQYF	TGCGCCAGCAGCCAGGTCAGGGGCTACGAGCAGTACTTC
.	TRBJ2-4	TRBD1	15	TRBV18	CASSPGTAHKNIQYF	TGTGCCAGCTCACCAGGGACAGCTCACAAAAACATTCAGTACTTC